Each of the 7 T cell receptor beta chains below was sequenced from the same sample in a study of T cell responses to AZD1222 COVID-19 vaccine. Here immunoSEQ multiplex PCR was the method, and the copy in TCRdb shows in-frame clones only, minus some. The sample lists more than 110,000 clones; approximately 90% were seen once. Source: peripheral blood, taken 28 days after the second AZD1222 dose. Receptors originate from an adult who received the AZD1222 COVID-19 vaccine.

As DNA, the CDR3 is TGTGCCAGCAGCCCTCGAACCTACAATGAGCAGTTCTTC. Protein product: CASSPRTYNEQFF. The chain has TRBV6-2 or TRBV6-3 and TRBJ2-1; the D is unclear. Trimming removed 6 bases at V and 2 bases at J, with 8 bases between. The CDR3 length is 13 residues. Germline-derived CDR1 and CDR2 are MNHEY and SVGEGT.

The chain has TRBV28 and TRBJ2-2, with D tentatively TRBD1 or TRBD2 (6 bases each). Germline loops: CDR1 MDHEN, CDR2 SYDVKM. The V end lost 8 bases, the J end lost 2 bases, and 12 bases lay between the germline ends. The CDR3 sequence is 14 residues long. The CDR3 reads CASREGGNTGELFF. DNA for the CDR3: TGTGCCAGCCGAGAGGGGGGTAACACCGGGGAGCTGTTTTTT.

J is TRBJ1-2 and V is TRBV6-4; D is unclear. Trimming left V 3 bases short and J 10 bases short, with 12 bases between. CDR1 MRHNA and CDR2 SNTAGT come from the germline V gene. The CDR3 runs to 12 residues. CDR3 nucleotide sequence: TGTGCCAGCAGTGATGGAGGGTCTGACTACACCTTC. Translated: CASSDGGSDYTF.

J is TRBJ2-2 and V is TRBV7-9, with TRBD1 identical over 9 bases. This CDR3 contains 15 residues. Trimming removed 5 bases from V and 4 bases from J; junction bases left unmatched: 5. Germline V gene lookup returns CDR1 SEHNR and CDR2 FQNEAQ (reference sequence). This CDR3 is CASSRTGGATGELFF. CDR3 nucleotides: TGTGCCAGCAGCAGAACAGGGGGCGCCACCGGGGAGCTGTTTTTT.

The gene calls are TRBV28 and TRBJ1-5, with D tentatively TRBD1 (5 bases). Trimming took 6 bases from V and 0 from J, leaving 12 bases between them. This CDR3 spans 15 amino acids. Germline V gene data show CDR1 as MDHEN and CDR2 as SYDVKM. In nucleotides, the CDR3 is TGTGCCAGCAGCAGGGATTCTAATAGCAATCAGCCCCAGCATTTT. Protein: CASSRDSNSNQPQHF. The full variable domain, rest sourced from reference TRBV28 and TRBJ1-5, is DVKVTQSSRYLVKRTGEKVFLECVQDMDHENMFWYRQDPGLGLRLIYFSYDVKMKEKGDIPEGYSVSREKKERFSLILESASTNQTSMYLCASSRDSNSNQPQHFGDGTRLSIL.

The rearrangement links TRBV28 to TRBJ1-1, with 7 bases matching TRBD1. Trimming took 3 bases from V and 6 from J; bases not matched to a gene: 4. The CDR3 extends over 13 amino acids. Germline-derived CDR1 and CDR2 are MDHEN and SYDVKM. CDR3 region: CASSFNRGPEAFF. CDR3 sequence (DNA): TGTGCCAGCAGTTTCAACAGGGGCCCTGAAGCTTTCTTT.

This clone was counted only a few times. V is TRBV19 and J is TRBJ1-6; D is uncertain. Trimming removed 5 bases at V and 7 bases at J, with 18 bases between. Per germline, CDR1 LNHDA and CDR2 SQIVND (reference sequence). The CDR3 length is 16 residues. The CDR3 bases are TGTGCCAGTAGTGACCCTCTCTCCCTGAGAAATTCACCCCTCCACTTT. Its protein product is CASSDPLSLRNSPLHF.